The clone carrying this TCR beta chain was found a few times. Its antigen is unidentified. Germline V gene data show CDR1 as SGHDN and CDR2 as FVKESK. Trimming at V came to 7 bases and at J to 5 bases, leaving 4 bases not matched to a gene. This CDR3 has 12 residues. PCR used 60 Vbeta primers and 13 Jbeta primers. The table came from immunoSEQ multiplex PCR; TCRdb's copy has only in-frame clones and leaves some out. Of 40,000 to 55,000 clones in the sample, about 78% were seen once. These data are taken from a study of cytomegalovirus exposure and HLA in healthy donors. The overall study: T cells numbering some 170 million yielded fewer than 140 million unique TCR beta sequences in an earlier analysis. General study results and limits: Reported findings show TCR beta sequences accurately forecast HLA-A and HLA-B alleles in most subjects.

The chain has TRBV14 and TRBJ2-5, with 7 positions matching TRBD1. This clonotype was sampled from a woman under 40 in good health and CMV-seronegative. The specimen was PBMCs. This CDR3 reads CASNRGGETQYF. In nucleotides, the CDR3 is TGTGCCAGCAACAGGGGTGGTGAGACCCAGTACTTC. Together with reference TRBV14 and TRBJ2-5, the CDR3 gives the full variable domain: EAGVTQFPSHSVIEKGQTVTLRCDPISGHDNLYWYRRVMGKEIKFLLHFVKESKQDESGMPNNRFLAERTGGTYSTLKVQPAELEDSGVYFCASNRGGETQYFGPGTRLLVL.